This T cell receptor (beta chain) comes out of a study of T cell responses to AZD1222 COVID-19 vaccine. Whole-study findings and limits: Seropositivity was recorded at baseline in only a handful of AZD1222 recipients. The donor cohort was predominantly white British with a female majority, and clonal diversity may have been underestimated.

From germline, CDR1 is MNHEY and CDR2 SVGAGI. V trimming: 2 bases; J trimming: 10 bases; junction bases outside the gene matches: 7. This CDR3 spans 13 amino acids. Worth noting for this clone: The antigen is not known.

Profiled with immunoSEQ multiplex PCR; TCRdb holds only in-frame clones, not every one. The profile shows roughly 130,000 clones, roughly nine tenths of them singletons. Material: peripheral blood, obtained on day 0 of AZD1222 vaccination. The V and J genes are TRBV6-5 and TRBJ1-1, with 7 positions matching TRBD1. This receptor was obtained from an adult in good health. The CDR3 region is CASSYPPGQRAFF. In DNA, the CDR3 is TGTGCCAGCAGTTACCCACCGGGACAGAGAGCTTTCTTT.